This T cell receptor (beta chain) was sequenced for a study of CD8 T cells in Susac syndrome. Random hexamers served to reverse transcribe roughly 0.5 to 1 ug RNA. An immunoSEQ multiplex PCR amplified TCR beta CDR3 over 54 Vbeta and 13 Jbeta. TCRdb re-called the immunoSEQ multiplex PCR reads with MiXCR, one entry per CDR3 protein. The repertoire has some 130,000 distinct CDR3 sequences, about 90% of them found once; the top ten carry around 0.24%. Sequencing targeted TCR beta in T cells from blood (CD8+ and CD4+). Control patients had untreated stable or active relapsing-remitting multiple sclerosis by revised McDonald criteria. Germline CDR1 SEHNR, CDR2 FQNEAQ (reference sequence). The CDR3 loop spans 13 amino acids. The ends were cut back, 9 bases at V and 0 bases at J, with 12 bases in the middle.

The V and J genes are TRBV7-9 and TRBJ2-7, with D possibly matching TRBD2 (6 bases). The TCR sequence derives from a human donor with multiple sclerosis. Sequencing was performed on CD8+ T cells from PBMCs. The CDR3 is CASGSGSSYEQYF. CDR3 DNA: TGTGCCAGTGGGTCCGGGAGCTCCTACGAGCAGTACTTC. Based on the CDR3 plus reference TRBV7-9 and TRBJ2-7, the full variable domain is DTGVSQNPRHKITKRGQNVTFRCDPISEHNRLYWYRQTLGQGPEFLTYFQNEAQLEKSRLLSDRFSAERPKGSFSTLEIQRTEQGDSAMYLCASGSGSSYEQYFGPGTRLTVT.